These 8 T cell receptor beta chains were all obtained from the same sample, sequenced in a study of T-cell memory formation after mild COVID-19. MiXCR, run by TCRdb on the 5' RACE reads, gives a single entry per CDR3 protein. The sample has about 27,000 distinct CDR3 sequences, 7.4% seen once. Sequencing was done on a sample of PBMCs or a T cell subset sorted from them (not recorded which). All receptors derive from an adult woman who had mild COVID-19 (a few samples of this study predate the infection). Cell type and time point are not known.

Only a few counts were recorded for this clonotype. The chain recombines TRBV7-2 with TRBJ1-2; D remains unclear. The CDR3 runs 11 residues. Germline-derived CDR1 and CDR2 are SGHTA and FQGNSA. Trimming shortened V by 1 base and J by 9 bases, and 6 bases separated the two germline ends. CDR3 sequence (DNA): TGTGCCAGCAGCTTAGGTAATCGCTACACCTTC. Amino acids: CASSLGNRYTF. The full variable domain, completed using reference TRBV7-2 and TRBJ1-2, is GAGVSQSPSNKVTEKGKDVELRCDPISGHTALYWYRQSLGQGLEFLIYFQGNSAPDKSGLPSDRFSAERTGGSVSTLTIQRTQQEDSAVYLCASSLGNRYTFGSGTRLTVV.

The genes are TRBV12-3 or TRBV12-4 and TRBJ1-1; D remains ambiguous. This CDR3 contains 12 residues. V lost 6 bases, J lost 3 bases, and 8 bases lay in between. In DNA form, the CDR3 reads TGTGCCAGCAGACACGGGCACACTGAAGCTTTCTTT. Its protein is CASRHGHTEAFF.

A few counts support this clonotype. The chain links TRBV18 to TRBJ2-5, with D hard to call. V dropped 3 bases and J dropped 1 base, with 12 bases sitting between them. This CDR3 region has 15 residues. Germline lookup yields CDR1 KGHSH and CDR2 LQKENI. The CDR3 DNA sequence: TGTGCCAGCTCACCTCCTCGAGGAACCCAAGAGACCCAGTACTTC. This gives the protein CASSPPRGTQETQYF.

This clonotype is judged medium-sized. DNA of the CDR3: TGCAGTGCTAGAGATTTCGGGACAGGGGTCACTGAAGCTTTCTTT. This gives the protein CSARDFGTGVTEAFF. This sequence joins TRBV20-1 and TRBJ1-1; TRBD1 aligns across 10 bases. V shed 0 bases, J shed 4 bases, and the junction held 5 bases outside the gene matches. Germline V gene data show CDR1 as DFQATT and CDR2 as SNEGSKA (reference sequence). CDR3 length: 15 residues.

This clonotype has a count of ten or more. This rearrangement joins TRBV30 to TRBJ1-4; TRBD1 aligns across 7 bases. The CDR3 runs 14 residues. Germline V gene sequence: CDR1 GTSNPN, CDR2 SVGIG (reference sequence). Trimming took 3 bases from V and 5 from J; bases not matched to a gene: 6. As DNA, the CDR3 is TGTGCCTGGAGCCCGGACAGGCTGAATGAAAAACTGTTTTTT. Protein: CAWSPDRLNEKLFF.

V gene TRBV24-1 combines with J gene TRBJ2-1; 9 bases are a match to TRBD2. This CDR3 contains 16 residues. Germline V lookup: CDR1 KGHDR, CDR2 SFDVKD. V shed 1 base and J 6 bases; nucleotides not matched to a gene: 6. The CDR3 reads CATSDFWRGGRNEQFF. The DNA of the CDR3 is TGTGCCACCAGTGATTTCTGGCGGGGGGGCCGCAATGAGCAGTTCTTC.

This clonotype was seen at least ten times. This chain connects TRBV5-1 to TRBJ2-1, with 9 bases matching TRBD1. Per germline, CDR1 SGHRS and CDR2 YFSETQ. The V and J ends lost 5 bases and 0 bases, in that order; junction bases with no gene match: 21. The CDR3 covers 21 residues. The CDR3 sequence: CASSLPTGGASSLSSYNEQFF. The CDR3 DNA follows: TGCGCCAGCAGTCTGCCTACAGGGGGCGCCTCCTCCCTGAGCTCCTACAATGAGCAGTTCTTC.

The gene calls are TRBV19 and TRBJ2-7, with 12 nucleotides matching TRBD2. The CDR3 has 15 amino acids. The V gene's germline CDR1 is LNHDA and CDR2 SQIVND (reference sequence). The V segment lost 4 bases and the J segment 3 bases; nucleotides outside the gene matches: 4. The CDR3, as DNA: TGTGCCAGTAGTACCGGGACTAGCGGGTTCTACGAGCAGTACTTC. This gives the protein CASSTGTSGFYEQYF.